This T cell receptor (beta chain) was identified during a study of T cell responses to AZD1222 COVID-19 vaccine. V was trimmed by 0 bases and J by 1 base, leaving 9 bases between them. The length of the CDR3 is 15 residues. Looked up from germline, CDR1 is LGHNA and CDR2 is YNFKEQ. The table came from immunoSEQ multiplex PCR; TCRdb's copy has only in-frame clones and leaves some out. The sample consists of 68,000 or so clones, almost 90% of them appearing once. The chain combines TRBV4-2 with TRBJ1-1, with a possible D match to TRBD1 (5 bases). The starting material was peripheral blood, obtained on day 0 of AZD1222 vaccination. This receptor was obtained from an adult in good health. The CDR3 sequence: CASSQDNRPNTEAFF. CDR3 DNA: TGTGCCAGCAGCCAAGACAACAGGCCGAACACTGAAGCTTTCTTT.